The clone carrying this TCR beta chain was counted only a few times. As yet, its antigen is unknown. The entry originates in a study of blood T cells in healthy people across ages. Overall study findings and caveats: Investigators viewed diversity estimates from one million T cells as underestimates, the study reported.

Sample-barcoded 5' priming and a J-beta primer mix drove a second PCR of roughly 6 to 12 cycles. TCRdb independently ran MiXCR on the 5' RACE reads; one entry per CDR3 protein. This repertoire shows about 650,000 distinct CDR3 sequences, about 30% found once; its top ten account for approximately 15%. RNA extraction gave at least 6 micrograms of total RNA per sample. The CDR3 runs 15 residues. V dropped 7 bases and J dropped 4; count of bases not matched to a gene: 8. Germline V gene data show CDR1 as MNHEY and CDR2 as SVGEGT. The TCR sequence derives from an elderly woman in good health. Material: blood. This chain connects TRBV6-2 or TRBV6-3 to TRBJ2-2; 8 bases are shared with TRBD2. The CDR3 DNA reads as TGTGCCAGCATCAACGGGGGGGGCGGCACCGGGGAGCTGTTTTTT. Residues: CASINGGGGTGELFF.